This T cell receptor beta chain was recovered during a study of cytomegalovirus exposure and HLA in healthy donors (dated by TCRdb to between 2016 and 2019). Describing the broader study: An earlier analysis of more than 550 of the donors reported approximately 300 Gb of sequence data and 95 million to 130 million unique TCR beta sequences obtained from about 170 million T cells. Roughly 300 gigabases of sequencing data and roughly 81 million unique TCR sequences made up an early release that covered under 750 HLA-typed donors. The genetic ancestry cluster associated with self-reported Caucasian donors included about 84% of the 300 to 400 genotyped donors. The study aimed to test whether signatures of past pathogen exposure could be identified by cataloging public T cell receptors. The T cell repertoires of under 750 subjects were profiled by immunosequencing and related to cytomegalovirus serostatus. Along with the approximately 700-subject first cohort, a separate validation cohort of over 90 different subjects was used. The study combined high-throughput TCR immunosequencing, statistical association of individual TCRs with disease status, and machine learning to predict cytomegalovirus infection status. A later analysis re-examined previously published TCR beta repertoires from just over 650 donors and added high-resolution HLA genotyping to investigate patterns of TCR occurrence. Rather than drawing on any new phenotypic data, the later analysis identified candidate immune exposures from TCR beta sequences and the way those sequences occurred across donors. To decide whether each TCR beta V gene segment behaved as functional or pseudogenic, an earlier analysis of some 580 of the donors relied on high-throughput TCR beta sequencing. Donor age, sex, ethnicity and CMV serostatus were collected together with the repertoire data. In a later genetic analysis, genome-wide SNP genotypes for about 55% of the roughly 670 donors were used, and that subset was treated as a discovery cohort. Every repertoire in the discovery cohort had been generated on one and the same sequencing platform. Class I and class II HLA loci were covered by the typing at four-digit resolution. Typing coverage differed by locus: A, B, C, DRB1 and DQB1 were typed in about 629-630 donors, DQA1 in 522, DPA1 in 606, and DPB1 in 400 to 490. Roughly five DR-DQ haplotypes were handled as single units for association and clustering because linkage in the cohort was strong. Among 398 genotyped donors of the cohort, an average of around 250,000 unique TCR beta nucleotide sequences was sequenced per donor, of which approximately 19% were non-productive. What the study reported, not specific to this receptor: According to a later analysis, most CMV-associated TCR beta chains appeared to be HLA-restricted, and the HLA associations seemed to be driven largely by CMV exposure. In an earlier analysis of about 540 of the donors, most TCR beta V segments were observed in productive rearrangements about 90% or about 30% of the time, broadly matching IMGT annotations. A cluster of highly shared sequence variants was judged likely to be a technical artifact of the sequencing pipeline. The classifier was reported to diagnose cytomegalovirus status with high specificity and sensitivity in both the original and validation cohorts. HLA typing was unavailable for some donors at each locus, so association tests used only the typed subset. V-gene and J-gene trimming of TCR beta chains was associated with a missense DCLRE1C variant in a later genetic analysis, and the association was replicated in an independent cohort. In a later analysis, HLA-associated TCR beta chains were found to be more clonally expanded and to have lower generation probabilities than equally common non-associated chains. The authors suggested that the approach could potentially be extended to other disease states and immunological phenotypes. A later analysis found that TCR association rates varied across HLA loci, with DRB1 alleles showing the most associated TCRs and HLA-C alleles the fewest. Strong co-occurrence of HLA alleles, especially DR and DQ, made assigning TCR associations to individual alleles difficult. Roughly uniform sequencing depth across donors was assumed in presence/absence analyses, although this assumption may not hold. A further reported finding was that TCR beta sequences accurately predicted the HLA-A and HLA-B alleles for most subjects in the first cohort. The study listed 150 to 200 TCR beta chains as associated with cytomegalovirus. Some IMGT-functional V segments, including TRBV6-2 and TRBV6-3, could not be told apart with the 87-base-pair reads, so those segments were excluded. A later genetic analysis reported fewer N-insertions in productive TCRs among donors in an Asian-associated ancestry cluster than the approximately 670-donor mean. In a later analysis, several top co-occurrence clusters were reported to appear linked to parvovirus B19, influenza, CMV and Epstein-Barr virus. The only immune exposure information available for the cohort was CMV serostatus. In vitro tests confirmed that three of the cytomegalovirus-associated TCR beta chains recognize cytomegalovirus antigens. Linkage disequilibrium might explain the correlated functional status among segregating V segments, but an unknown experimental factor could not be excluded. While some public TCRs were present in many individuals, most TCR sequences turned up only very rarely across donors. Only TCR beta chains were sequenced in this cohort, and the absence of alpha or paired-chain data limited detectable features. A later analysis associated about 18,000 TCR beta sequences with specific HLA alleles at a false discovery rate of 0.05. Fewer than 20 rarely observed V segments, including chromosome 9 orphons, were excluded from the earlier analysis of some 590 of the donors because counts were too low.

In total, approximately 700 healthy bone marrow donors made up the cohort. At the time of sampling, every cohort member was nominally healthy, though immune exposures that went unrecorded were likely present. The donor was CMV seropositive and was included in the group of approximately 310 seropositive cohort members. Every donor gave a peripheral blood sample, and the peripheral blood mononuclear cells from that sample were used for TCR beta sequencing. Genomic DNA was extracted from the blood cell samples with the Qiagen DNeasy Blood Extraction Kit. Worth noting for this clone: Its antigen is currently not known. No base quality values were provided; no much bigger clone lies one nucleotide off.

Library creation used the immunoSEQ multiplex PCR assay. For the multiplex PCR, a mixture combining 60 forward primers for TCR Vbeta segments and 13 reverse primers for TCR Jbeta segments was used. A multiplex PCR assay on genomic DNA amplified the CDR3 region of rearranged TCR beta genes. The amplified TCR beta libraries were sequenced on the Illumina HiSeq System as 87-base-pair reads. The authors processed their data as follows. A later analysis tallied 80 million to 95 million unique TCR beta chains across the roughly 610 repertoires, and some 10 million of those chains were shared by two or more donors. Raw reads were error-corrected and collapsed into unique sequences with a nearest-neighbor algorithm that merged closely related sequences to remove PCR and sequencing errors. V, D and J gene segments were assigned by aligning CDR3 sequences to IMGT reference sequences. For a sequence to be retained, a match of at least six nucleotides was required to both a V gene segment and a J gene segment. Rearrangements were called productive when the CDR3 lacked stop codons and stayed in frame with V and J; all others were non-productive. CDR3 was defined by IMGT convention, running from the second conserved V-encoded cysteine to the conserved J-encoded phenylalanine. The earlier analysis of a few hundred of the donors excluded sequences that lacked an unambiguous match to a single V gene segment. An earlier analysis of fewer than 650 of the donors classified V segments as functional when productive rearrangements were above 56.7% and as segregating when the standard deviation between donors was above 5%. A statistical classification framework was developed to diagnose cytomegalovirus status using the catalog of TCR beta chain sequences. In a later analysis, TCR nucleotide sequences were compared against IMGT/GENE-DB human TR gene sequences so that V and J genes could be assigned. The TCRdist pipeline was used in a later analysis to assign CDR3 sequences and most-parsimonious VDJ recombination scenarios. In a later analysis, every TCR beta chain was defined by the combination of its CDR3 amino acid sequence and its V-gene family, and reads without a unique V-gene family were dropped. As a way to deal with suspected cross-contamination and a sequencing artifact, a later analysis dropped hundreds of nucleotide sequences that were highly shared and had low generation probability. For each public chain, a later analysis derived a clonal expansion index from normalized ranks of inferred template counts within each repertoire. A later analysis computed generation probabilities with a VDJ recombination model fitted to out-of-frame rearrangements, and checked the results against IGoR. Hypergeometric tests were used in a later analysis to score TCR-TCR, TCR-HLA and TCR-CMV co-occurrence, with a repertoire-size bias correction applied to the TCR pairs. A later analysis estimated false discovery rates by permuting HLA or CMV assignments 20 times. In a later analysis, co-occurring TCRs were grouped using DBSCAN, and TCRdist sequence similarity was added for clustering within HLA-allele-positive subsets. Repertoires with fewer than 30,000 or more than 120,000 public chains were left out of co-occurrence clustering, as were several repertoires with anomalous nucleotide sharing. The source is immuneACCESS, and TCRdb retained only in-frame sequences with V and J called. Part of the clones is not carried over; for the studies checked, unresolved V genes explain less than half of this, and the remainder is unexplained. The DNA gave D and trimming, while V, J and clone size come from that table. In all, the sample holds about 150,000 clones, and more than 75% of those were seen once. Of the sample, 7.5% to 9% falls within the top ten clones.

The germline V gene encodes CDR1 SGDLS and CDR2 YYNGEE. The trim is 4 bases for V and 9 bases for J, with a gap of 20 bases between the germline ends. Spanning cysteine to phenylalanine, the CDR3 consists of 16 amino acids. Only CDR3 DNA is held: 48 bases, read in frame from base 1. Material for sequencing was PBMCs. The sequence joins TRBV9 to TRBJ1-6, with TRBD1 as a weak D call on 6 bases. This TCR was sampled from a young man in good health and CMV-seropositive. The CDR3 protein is CASSRIPGQSGSPLHF. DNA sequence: TGTGCCAGCAGCCGCATACCGGGACAATCGGGTTCACCCCTCCACTTT.